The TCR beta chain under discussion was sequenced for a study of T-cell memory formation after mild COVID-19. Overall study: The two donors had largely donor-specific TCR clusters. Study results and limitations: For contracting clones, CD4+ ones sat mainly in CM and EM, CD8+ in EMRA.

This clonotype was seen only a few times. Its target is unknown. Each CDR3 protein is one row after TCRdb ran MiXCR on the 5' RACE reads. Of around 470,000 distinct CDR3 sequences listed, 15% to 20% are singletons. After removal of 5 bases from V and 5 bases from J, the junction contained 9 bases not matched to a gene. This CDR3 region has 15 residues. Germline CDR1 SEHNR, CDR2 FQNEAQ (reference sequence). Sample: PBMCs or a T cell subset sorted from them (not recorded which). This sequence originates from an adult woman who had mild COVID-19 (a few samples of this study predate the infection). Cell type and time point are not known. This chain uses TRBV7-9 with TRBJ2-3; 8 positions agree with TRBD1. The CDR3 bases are TGTGCCAGCAGCCCCGGGACAGGTGCAGGAGATACGCAGTATTTT. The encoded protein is CASSPGTGAGDTQYF.